A selection of T cell receptor beta chains follows, all from one sample in a study of beta chain features in type 1 diabetes. Sequenced by immunoSEQ multiplex PCR; TCRdb stores in-frame clones only, minus some. Of about 740,000 clones in the sample, under 15% were seen once. The sample comprised naive CD4+ T cells from blood. The receptors derive from a man aged 18-30 years with type 1 diabetes. The CDR3 runs from the conserved cysteine through the conserved F or W. D genes are given only for firm matches. Clone size, where shown, is once, few, many, or a class for clones that have expanded.

>TRBV5-1|TRBJ2-1|few|.
CASSLGNSGGRNNEQFF
TGCGCCAGCAGCTTGGGTAACTCAGGAGGTCGTAACAATGAGCAGTTCTTC
>TRBV6-1|TRBJ1-2|.|.
CASSEGGVDYGYTF
TGTGCCAGCAGTGAGGGGGGCGTCGACTATGGCTACACCTTC
>TRBV7-9|TRBJ2-3|few|.
CASSLGIREGTDTQYF
TGTGCCAGCAGCTTAGGTATCAGGGAAGGCACAGATACGCAGTATTTT
>TRBV30|TRBJ1-2|.|.
CAWRGDGYGYTF
TGTGCCTGGCGGGGCGACGGCTATGGCTACACCTTC
>TRBV6-5|TRBJ1-1|.|.
CASSSGYTEAFF
TGTGCCAGTTCCAGCGGGTACACTGAAGCTTTCTTT
>TRBV28|TRBJ1-4|few|TRBD1
CASSLYLSTGVEKLFF
TGTGCCAGCAGTCTTTACTTGTCGACAGGGGTTGAAAAACTGTTTTTT
>TRBV7-2|TRBJ2-5|.|.
CASSLGGWLQETQYF
TGTGCCAGCAGCTTAGGAGGTTGGCTTCAAGAGACCCAGTACTTC
>TRBV9|TRBJ2-1|few|TRBD2
CASSPTSGANNEQFF
TGTGCCAGCAGCCCCACTAGCGGGGCTAACAATGAGCAGTTCTTC
>TRBV4-1|TRBJ2-1|.|TRBD2
CASSQEKAGNEQFF
TGCGCCAGCAGCCAAGAGAAAGCGGGGAATGAGCAGTTCTTC
>TRBV6-4|TRBJ2-3|.|TRBD1
CASSVGTDSTDTQYF
TGTGCCAGCAGTGTAGGGACAGATAGCACAGATACGCAGTATTTT
>TRBV30|TRBJ2-2|.|TRBD2
CAWSRIAGGNTGELFF
TGTGCCTGGTCCCGGATAGCGGGGGGCAACACCGGGGAGCTGTTTTTT
>TRBV5-6|TRBJ2-3|.|.
CASSFFDRRFSDTQYF
TGTGCCAGCAGCTTTTTCGACAGGAGGTTTTCAGATACGCAGTATTTT
>TRBV5-6|TRBJ2-7|few|.
CASSPSWGSNEQYF
TGTGCCAGCAGCCCCTCATGGGGCTCCAACGAGCAGTACTTC
>TRBV5-1|TRBJ2-5|few|.
CASSDGQLVPQETQYF
TGCGCCAGCAGCGATGGACAGCTAGTTCCTCAAGAGACCCAGTACTTC
>TRBV9|TRBJ2-2|.|.
CASSVVPTGELFF
TGTGCCAGCAGCGTAGTCCCCACCGGGGAGCTGTTTTTT
>TRBV29-1|TRBJ2-7|few|.
CSAESGVAQYF
TGCAGCGCTGAGTCAGGGGTCGCGCAGTACTTC
>TRBV6-6|TRBJ2-1|.|.
CASTDGDNEQFF
TGTGCCAGCACAGACGGGGACAATGAGCAGTTCTTC
>TRBV28|TRBJ2-7|.|TRBD2
CASRGGSLYEQYF
TGTGCCAGCAGGGGCGGGAGCCTCTACGAGCAGTACTTC
>TRBV11-2|TRBJ2-5|.|.
CASSVVVYAETQYF
TGTGCCAGCAGCGTAGTCGTTTATGCAGAGACCCAGTACTTC
>TRBV6-5|TRBJ1-1|few|TRBD1
CASSYSSTGWAFF
TGTGCCAGCAGTTACTCGTCGACAGGGTGGGCTTTCTTT
>TRBV30|TRBJ2-7|.|TRBD1
CAWSAGTGVGYEQYF
TGTGCCTGGAGTGCCGGGACAGGGGTCGGTTACGAGCAGTACTTC
>TRBV29-1|TRBJ1-1|.|.
CSVNGRMNTEAFF
TGCAGCGTTAACGGCAGGATGAACACTGAAGCTTTCTTT
>TRBV5-1|TRBJ1-1|once|.
CASSLPPITEAFF
TGCGCCAGCAGCTTGCCCCCAATAACTGAAGCTTTCTTT
>TRBV5-6|TRBJ2-3|.|.
CASSLGQGPDTQYF
TGTGCCAGCAGCTTGGGCCAGGGGCCCGATACGCAGTATTTT
>TRBV4-1|TRBJ2-5|.|TRBD1
CASSPDRGFQETQYF
TGCGCCAGCAGCCCCGACAGGGGGTTCCAAGAGACCCAGTACTTC
>TRBV5-1|TRBJ2-3|.|TRBD1
CASRDSPSTDTQYF
TGCGCCAGCCGGGACAGCCCTAGCACAGATACGCAGTATTTT
>TRBV7-7|TRBJ2-3|few|TRBD2
CASSLGLAGTDTQYF
TGTGCCAGCAGCTTAGGGCTAGCGGGGACAGATACGCAGTATTTT
>TRBV4-1|TRBJ2-7|.|TRBD1
CASSQVVGDSSYEQYF
TGCGCCAGCAGCCAAGTAGTAGGGGACAGCTCCTACGAGCAGTACTTC
>TRBV7-2|TRBJ2-5|.|.
CASSSHGYLETQYF
TGTGCCAGCAGCTCCCATGGGTATCTGGAGACCCAGTACTTC
>TRBV5-1|TRBJ2-7|.|.
CASSLTYTSYEQYF
TGCGCCAGCAGCTTGACCTACACCTCCTACGAGCAGTACTTC
>TRBV5-1|TRBJ2-1|.|.
CASSNGGSSYNEQFF
TGCGCCAGCAGCAACGGCGGAAGCTCCTACAATGAGCAGTTCTTC
>TRBV5-1|TRBJ1-6|.|TRBD1
CASRGDSPVTLHF
TGCGCCAGCAGAGGGGACAGCCCTGTTACCCTCCACTTT
>TRBV18|TRBJ2-5|few|.
CASSHGVTQETQYF
TGTGCCAGCTCACACGGGGTTACTCAAGAGACCCAGTACTTC
>TRBV18|TRBJ1-2|.|.
CASSPGTSNYGYTF
TGTGCCAGCTCGCCCGGGACGTCTAACTATGGCTACACCTTC
>TRBV7-9|TRBJ1-1|.|.
CASSPLGALNTEAFF
TGTGCCAGCAGCCCACTGGGGGCCTTAAACACTGAAGCTTTCTTT
>TRBV9|TRBJ1-2|.|.
CASSEHLGPDYGYTF
TGTGCCAGCAGCGAGCATTTGGGGCCAGACTATGGCTACACCTTC
>TRBV10-3|TRBJ1-3|few|TRBD1
CAINAATGVPGNTIYF
TGTGCCATCAACGCAGCGACAGGGGTTCCTGGAAACACCATATATTTT
>TRBV28|TRBJ1-2|.|.
CASSLNPNYGYTF
TGTGCCAGCAGCCTGAACCCTAACTATGGCTACACCTTC
>TRBV5-1|TRBJ1-5|few|.
CASSFGGDQPQHF
TGCGCCAGCAGCTTTGGGGGCGATCAGCCCCAGCATTTT
>TRBV9|TRBJ2-3|few|.
CASSVVGTPGGTDTQYF
TGTGCCAGCAGCGTAGTCGGGACTCCCGGTGGCACAGATACGCAGTATTTT
>TRBV30|TRBJ1-1|.|.
CAWSSRGPLNTEAFF
TGTGCCTGGAGCTCCCGGGGACCTTTAAACACTGAAGCTTTCTTT
>TRBV9|TRBJ1-3|few|.
CASSAPQGSGNTIYF
TGTGCCAGCAGCGCGCCGCAGGGGTCGGGAAACACCATATATTTT
>TRBV30|TRBJ2-7|.|TRBD2
CAWTRTSGGTPYEQYF
TGTGCCTGGACCCGTACTAGCGGGGGGACTCCCTACGAGCAGTACTTC
>TRBV21-1|TRBJ1-1|few|.
CASSKVVPEAFF
TGTGCCAGCAGCAAAGTAGTCCCTGAAGCTTTCTTT
>TRBV7-7|TRBJ2-2|few|.
CASTPAGLRNTGELFF
TGTGCTAGCACCCCGGCGGGACTCAGGAACACCGGGGAGCTGTTTTTT
>TRBV5-1|TRBJ2-7|.|TRBD1
CASQGAYEQYF
TGCGCCAGTCAGGGGGCCTACGAGCAGTACTTC
>TRBV4-2|TRBJ2-7|.|.
CASSQGEDVYEQYF
TGTGCCAGCAGCCAAGGGGAAGACGTCTACGAGCAGTACTTC
>TRBV10-3|TRBJ2-1|few|TRBD1
CAISTGTGIESTYNEQFF
TGTGCCATCAGCACCGGGACAGGGATTGAATCCACCTACAATGAGCAGTTCTTC
>TRBV9|TRBJ2-4|.|.
CASSASLGPGTTAKNIQYF
TGTGCCAGCAGCGCCTCCCTAGGTCCGGGAACTACAGCCAAAAACATTCAGTACTTC
>TRBV30|TRBJ1-1|few|.
CAWSVRPGVNTEAFF
TGTGCCTGGAGTGTACGTCCAGGGGTGAACACTGAAGCTTTCTTT
>TRBV2|TRBJ1-1|.|.
CASSGQENTEAFF
TGTGCCAGCAGTGGCCAAGAGAACACTGAAGCTTTCTTT
>TRBV19|TRBJ1-2|few|TRBD1
CASTRQGVIYGYTF
TGTGCCAGTACCCGACAGGGAGTAATCTATGGCTACACCTTC
>TRBV4-1|TRBJ1-5|few|.
CASSQGSQRTGYQPQHF
TGCGCCAGCAGCCAAGGATCACAGCGCACAGGATATCAGCCCCAGCATTTT
>TRBV18|TRBJ2-3|few|.
CASSRQANTDTQYF
TGTGCCAGCTCGCGACAGGCTAACACAGATACGCAGTATTTT
>TRBV7-8|TRBJ2-3|few|.
CASSLGGRGGTDTQYF
TGTGCCAGCAGCTTAGGAGGGCGGGGCGGCACAGATACGCAGTATTTT
>TRBV18|TRBJ2-3|few|.
CASSLRGAEDTQYF
TGTGCCAGCTCACTGCGGGGCGCGGAAGATACGCAGTATTTT
>TRBV28|TRBJ2-1|.|TRBD1
CASSSDRSYNEQFF
TGTGCCAGCAGTTCGGACAGGTCCTACAATGAGCAGTTCTTC
>TRBV28|TRBJ2-7|few|.
CASGTGQFEQYF
TGTGCCAGCGGGACTGGACAGTTCGAGCAGTACTTC
>TRBV6-5|TRBJ1-1|few|.
CASSYAKRTNTEAFF
TGTGCCAGCAGTTACGCTAAGAGGACTAACACTGAAGCTTTCTTT
>TRBV29-1|TRBJ1-2|few|.
CSVGSTNYGYTF
TGCAGCGTTGGGTCCACTAACTATGGCTACACCTTC